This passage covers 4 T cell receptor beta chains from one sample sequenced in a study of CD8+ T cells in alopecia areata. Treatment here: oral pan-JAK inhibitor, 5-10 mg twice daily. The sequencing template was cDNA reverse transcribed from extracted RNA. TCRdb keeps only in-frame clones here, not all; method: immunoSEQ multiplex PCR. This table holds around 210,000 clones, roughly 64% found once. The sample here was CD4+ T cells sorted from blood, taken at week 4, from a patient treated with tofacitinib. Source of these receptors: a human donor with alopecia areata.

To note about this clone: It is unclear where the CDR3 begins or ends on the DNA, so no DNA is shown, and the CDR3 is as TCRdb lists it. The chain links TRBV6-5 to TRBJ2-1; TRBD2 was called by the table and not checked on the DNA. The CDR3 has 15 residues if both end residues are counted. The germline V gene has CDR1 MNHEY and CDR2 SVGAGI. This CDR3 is CASSTSGVSYNEQFF.

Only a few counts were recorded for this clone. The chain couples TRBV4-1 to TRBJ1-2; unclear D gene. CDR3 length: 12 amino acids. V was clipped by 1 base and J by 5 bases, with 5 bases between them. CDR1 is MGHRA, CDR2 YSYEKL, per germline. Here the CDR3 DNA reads TGCGCCAGCAGCCAAGTTAATTATGGCTACACCTTC. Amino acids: CASSQVNYGYTF.

The CDR3: CASSQGPGAGYTF. CDR3 nucleotide sequence: TGTGCCAGCAGCCAGGGCCCAGGGGCTGGCTACACCTTC. The chain couples TRBV7-2 to TRBJ1-2; weak D call: TRBD1 (6 bases). Germline CDR1 is SGHTA and CDR2 is FQGNSA. The CDR3 totals 13 residues. Trimming left V 5 bases short and J 7 bases short, with 14 bases between.

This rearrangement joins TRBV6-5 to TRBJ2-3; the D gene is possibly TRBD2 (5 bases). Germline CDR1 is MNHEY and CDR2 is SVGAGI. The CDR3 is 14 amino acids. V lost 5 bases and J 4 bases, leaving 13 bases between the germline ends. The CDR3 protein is CASSTGIAADTQYF. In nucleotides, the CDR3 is TGTGCCAGCAGTACCGGGATAGCCGCAGATACGCAGTATTTT.